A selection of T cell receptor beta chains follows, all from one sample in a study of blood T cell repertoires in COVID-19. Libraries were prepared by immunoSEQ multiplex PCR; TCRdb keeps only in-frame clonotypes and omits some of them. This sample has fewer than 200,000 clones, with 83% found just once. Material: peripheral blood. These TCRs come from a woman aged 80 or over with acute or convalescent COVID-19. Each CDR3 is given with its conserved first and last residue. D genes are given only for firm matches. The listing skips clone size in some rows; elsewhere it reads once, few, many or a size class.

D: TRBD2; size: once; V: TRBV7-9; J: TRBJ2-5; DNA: TGTGCCAGCAGCTTTGAGGGGGCCTGGACTAGCGGTGGGAAAGAGACCCAGTACTTC; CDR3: CASSFEGAWTSGGKETQYF
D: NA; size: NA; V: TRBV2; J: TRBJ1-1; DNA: TGTGCCAGCACTTATGAGGCGGTGAACACTGAAGCTTTCTTT; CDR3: CASTYEAVNTEAFF
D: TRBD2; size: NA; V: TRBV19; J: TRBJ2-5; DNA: TGTGCCAGTAGTGAGGGCGGGGGGCGGCAAGAGACCCAGTACTTC; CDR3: CASSEGGGRQETQYF
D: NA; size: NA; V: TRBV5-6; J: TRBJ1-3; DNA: TGTGCCAGCAGCCCCTGGGTTCGGGGAACTGGAAACACCATATATTTT; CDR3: CASSPWVRGTGNTIYF
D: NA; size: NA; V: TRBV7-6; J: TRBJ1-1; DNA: TGTGCCAGCAGCCTCGCAACCTCGGGACAACCGAAAATGGCTTTCTTT; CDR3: CASSLATSGQPKMAFF
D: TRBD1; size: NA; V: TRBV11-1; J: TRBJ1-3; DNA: TGTGCCAGCAGCTTACTGCCGACAGGGCCTGGAAACACCATATATTTT; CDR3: CASSLLPTGPGNTIYF
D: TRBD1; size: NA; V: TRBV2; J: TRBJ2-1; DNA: TGTGCCAGCGGTTTGGACAGGGGGAATGAGCAGTTCTTC; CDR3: CASGLDRGNEQFF
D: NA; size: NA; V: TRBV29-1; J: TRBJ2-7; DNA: TGCAGCGTTGGACAGGCCATGGAGCACGAGCAGTACTTC; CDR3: CSVGQAMEHEQYF
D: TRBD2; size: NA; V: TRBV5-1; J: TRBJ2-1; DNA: TGCGCCAGCAGCCCCGGGGGGTTCTCCTACAATGAGCAGTTCTTC; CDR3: CASSPGGFSYNEQFF
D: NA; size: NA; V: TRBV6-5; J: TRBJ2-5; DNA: TGTGCCAGCAGTTACTCGGAGATCCAAGAGACCCAGTACTTC; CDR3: CASSYSEIQETQYF